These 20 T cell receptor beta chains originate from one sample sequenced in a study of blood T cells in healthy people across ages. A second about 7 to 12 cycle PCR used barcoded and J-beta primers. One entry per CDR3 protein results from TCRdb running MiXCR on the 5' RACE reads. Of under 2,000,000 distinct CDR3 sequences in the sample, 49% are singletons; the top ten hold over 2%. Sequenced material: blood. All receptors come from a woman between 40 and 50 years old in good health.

DNA of the CDR3: TGTGCCAGCGCCGTCGGGACAGGGGGATCTGACGAGCAGTACTTC. Translating gives CASAVGTGGSDEQYF. The chain is built from TRBV6-5 and TRBJ2-7, with 11 bases that match TRBD1. The CDR3 runs 15 residues. Trimming cost V 8 bases and J 5 bases; bases outside gene matches: 11. CDR1 MNHEY and CDR2 SVGAGI come from the germline V gene.

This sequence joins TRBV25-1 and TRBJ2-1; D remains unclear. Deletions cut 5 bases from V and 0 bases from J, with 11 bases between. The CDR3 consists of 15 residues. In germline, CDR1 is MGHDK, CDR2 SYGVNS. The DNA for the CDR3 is TGTGCCAGCAGTAAGGCTTTCCCCTCCTACAATGAGCAGTTCTTC. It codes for CASSKAFPSYNEQFF.

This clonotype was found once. CDR3 in amino acids: CASSLRRQMNTEAFF. CDR3 DNA: TGTGCCAGCAGTTTAAGGCGACAGATGAACACTGAAGCTTTCTTT. The chain combines TRBV12-3 or TRBV12-4 with TRBJ1-1; D perhaps matches TRBD1 (5 bases). The V gene lost 2 bases and the J gene lost 0 bases, with 10 bases spanning the gap. The CDR3 has 15 amino acids.

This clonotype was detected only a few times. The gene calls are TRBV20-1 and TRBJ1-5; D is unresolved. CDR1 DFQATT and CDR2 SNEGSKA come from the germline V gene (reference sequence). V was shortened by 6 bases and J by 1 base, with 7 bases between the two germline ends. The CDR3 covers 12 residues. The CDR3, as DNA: TGCAGTGCCTTAGGAAGCAATCAGCCCCAGCATTTT. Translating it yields CSALGSNQPQHF.

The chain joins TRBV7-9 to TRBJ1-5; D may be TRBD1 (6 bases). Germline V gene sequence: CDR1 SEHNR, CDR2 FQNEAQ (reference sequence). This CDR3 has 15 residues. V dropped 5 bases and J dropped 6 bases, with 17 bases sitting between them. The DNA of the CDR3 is TGTGCCAGCAGCCCAGTTGGGGGGGCCGGTCAGCCCCAGCATTTT. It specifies CASSPVGGAGQPQHF.

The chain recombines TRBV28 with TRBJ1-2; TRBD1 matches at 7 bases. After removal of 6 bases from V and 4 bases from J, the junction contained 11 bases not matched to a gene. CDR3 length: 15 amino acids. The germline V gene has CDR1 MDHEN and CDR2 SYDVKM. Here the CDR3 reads CASSPRQTGAYGYTF. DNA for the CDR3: TGTGCCAGCAGCCCGCGGCAAACAGGGGCCTATGGCTACACCTTC.

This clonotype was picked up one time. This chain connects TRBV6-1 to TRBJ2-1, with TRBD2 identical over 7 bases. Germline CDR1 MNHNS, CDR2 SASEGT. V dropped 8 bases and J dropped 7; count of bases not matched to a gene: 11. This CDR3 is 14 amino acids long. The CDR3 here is CASSRVWGGNEQFF. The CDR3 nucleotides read TGTGCCAGCTCCCGGGTTTGGGGGGGAAATGAGCAGTTCTTC.

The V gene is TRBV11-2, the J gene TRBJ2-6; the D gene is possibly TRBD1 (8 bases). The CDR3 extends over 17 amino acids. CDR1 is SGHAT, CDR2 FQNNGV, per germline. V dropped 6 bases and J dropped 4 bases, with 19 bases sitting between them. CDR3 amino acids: CASRLIQGGAGANVLTF. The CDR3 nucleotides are TGTGCCAGCAGATTAATACAGGGGGGGGCAGGGGCCAACGTCCTGACTTTC.

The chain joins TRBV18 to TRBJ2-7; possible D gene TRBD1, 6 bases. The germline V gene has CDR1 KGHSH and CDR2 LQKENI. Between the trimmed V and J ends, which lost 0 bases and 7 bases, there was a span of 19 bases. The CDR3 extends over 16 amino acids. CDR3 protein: CASSPPAGTLYNEQYF. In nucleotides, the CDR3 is TGTGCCAGCTCACCACCGGCAGGGACACTCTACAATGAGCAGTACTTC.

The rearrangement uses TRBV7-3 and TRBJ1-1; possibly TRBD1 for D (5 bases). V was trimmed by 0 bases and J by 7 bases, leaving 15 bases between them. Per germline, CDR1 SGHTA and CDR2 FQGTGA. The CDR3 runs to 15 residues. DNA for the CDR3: TGTGCCAGCAGCTTAACGCCCTATGAAAGGGGTGAAGCTTTCTTT. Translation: CASSLTPYERGEAFF.

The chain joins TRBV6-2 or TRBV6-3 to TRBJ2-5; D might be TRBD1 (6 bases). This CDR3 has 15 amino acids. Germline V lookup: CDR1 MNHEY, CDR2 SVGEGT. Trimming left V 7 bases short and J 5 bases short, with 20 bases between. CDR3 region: CASKREQGGRETQYF. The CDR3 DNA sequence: TGTGCCAGCAAAAGGGAACAGGGCGGCAGGGAGACCCAGTACTTC.

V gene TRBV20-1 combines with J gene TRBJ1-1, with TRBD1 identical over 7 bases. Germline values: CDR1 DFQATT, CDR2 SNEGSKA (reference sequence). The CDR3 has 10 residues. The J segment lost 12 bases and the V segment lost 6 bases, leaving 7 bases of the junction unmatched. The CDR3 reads CSAKDRLPFF. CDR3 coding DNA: TGCAGTGCGAAGGACAGGTTACCTTTCTTT.

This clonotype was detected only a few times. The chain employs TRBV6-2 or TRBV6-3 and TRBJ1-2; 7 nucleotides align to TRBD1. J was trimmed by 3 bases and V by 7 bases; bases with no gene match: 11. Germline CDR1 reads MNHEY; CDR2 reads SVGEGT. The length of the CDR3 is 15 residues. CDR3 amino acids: CASTDRRQGYYGYTF. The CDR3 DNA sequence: TGTGCCAGCACCGATCGAAGACAGGGTTACTATGGCTACACCTTC.

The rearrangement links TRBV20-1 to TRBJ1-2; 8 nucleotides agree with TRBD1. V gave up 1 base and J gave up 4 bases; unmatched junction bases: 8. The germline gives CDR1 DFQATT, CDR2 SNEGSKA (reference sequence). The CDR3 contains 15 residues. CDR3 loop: CSARASTGALYGYTF. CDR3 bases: TGCAGTGCTAGAGCCTCGACAGGGGCGCTCTATGGCTACACCTTC.

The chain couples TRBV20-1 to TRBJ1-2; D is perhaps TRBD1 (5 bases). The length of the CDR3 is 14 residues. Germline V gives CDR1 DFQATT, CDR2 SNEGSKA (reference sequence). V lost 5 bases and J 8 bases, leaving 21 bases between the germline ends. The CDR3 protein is CSAPEQGFSEGYTF. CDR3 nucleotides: TGCAGTGCTCCAGAGCAGGGATTTTCGGAAGGCTACACCTTC.

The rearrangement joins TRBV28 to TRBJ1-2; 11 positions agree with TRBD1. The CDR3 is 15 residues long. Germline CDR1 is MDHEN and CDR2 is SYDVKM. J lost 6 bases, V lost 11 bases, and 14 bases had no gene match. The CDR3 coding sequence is TGTGCCGGCACCAGTTTGGACAGGGGGCAGGATGGCTACACCTTC. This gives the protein CAGTSLDRGQDGYTF.

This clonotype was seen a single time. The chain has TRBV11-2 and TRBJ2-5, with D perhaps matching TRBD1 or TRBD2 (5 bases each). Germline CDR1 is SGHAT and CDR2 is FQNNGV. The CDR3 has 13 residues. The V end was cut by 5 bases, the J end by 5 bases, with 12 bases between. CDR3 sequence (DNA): TGTGCCAGCAGCAACGAGGGGTTGGAGACCCAGTACTTC. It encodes CASSNEGLETQYF.

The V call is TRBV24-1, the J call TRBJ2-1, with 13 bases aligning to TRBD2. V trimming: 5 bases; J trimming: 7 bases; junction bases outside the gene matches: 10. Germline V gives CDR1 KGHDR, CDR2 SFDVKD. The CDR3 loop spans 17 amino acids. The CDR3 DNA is TGTGCCACCAGTGCTAAGGGACTAGCGGGGAGTAAGAATGAGCAGTTCTTC. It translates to CATSAKGLAGSKNEQFF.

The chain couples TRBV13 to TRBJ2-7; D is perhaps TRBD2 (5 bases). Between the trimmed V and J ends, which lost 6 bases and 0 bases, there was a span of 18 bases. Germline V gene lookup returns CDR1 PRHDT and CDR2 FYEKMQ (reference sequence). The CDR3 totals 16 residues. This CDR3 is CASSTNPGMISYEQYF. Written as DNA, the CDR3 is TGTGCCAGCAGTACAAACCCGGGGATGATCTCCTACGAGCAGTACTTC.

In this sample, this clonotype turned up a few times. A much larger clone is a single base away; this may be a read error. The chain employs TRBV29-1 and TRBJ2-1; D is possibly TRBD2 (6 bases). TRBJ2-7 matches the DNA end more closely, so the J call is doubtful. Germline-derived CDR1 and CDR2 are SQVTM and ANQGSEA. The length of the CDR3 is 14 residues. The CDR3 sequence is CSVAGGDSYNEQYF. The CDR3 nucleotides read TGCAGCGTGGCGGGCGGGGACTCCTACAATGAGCAGTACTTC.